A single sample gave rise to the 21 T cell receptor beta chains below, sequenced in a study of blood T cell repertoires in COVID-19. Sequencing was performed with immunoSEQ multiplex PCR; in TCRdb, only in-frame clones are kept and a portion is missing. The table records roughly 100,000 clones, approximately 85% of them present only once. The sample taken for sequencing was peripheral blood. The origin of the receptors is a man aged 50 or older with acute or convalescent COVID-19.

V gene TRBV7-9 combines with J gene TRBJ2-5; TRBD2 might be the D (5 bases). V lost 4 bases and J lost 5, with 17 bases in between. This CDR3 comprises 15 residues. CDR1 SEHNR and CDR2 FQNEAQ come from the germline V gene (reference sequence). The CDR3 protein is CASSSPRGSVETQYF. As DNA, the CDR3 is TGTGCCAGCAGCTCCCCCCGGGGTAGCGTCGAGACCCAGTACTTC.

The V gene is TRBV5-1, the J gene TRBJ1-2; 8 bases agree with TRBD1. The CDR3 loop spans 16 amino acids. The germline CDR1 and CDR2 sequences are SGHRS and YFSETQ. V trimming: 4 bases; J trimming: 8 bases; junction bases outside the gene matches: 16. The CDR3 loop reads CASSQLRLGQVDGYTF. CDR3 DNA: TGCGCCAGCAGCCAGTTACGTCTGGGACAGGTCGACGGCTACACCTTC.

The chain joins TRBV9 to TRBJ2-1; D might be TRBD2 (6 bases). In germline, CDR1 is SGDLS, CDR2 YYNGEE. V lost 3 bases and J 12 bases, leaving 37 bases between the germline ends. The CDR3 loop spans 20 amino acids. As DNA, the CDR3 is TGTGCCAGCAGCGCCCGACAGACGGAAACCCTTAGCGGTACGCTTTATGGGCAGTTCTTC. This sequence encodes CASSARQTETLSGTLYGQFF.

The rearrangement joins TRBV13 to TRBJ1-1; possible D gene TRBD1, 6 bases. From germline, CDR1 is PRHDT and CDR2 FYEKMQ (reference sequence). CDR3 size: 14 residues. V was clipped by 1 base and J by 5 bases, with 11 bases between them. CDR3 region: CASSLAGTRTEAFF. CDR3 bases: TGTGCCAGCAGCTTAGCAGGGACAAGGACTGAAGCTTTCTTT.

The chain carries TRBV18 and TRBJ1-1, with no clear D. Looked up from germline, CDR1 is KGHSH and CDR2 is LQKENI. This CDR3 region has 13 residues. Trimming pared 1 base from V and 4 bases from J, leaving 7 bases between. Written as DNA, the CDR3 is TGTGCCAGCTCACCACTGACGGGCACTGAAGCTTTCTTT. Residues: CASSPLTGTEAFF.

This clone was counted a few times. The chain links TRBV6-4 to TRBJ1-1; D remains ambiguous. Germline V gene lookup returns CDR1 MRHNA and CDR2 SNTAGT. Trimming pared 8 bases from V and 3 bases from J, leaving 19 bases between. The CDR3 has 15 amino acids. The chain's CDR3 is CASSLDSARDTEAFF. In DNA form, the CDR3 reads TGTGCCAGCTCCTTAGACTCGGCCCGGGACACTGAAGCTTTCTTT.

This chain uses TRBV2 with TRBJ1-5; 8 bases fit TRBD1. The CDR3 is 13 residues long. Germline CDR1 and CDR2: SNHLY and FYNNEI. After removal of 8 bases from V and 7 bases from J, the junction contained 7 bases not matched to a gene. This chain's CDR3 is CASGPGGQQPQHF. The CDR3 region has the DNA TGTGCCAGCGGCCCAGGGGGCCAACAGCCCCAGCATTTT.

The V and J genes are TRBV11-2 and TRBJ2-3; no firm D call. The ends were cut back, 3 bases at V and 4 bases at J, with 8 bases in the middle. The CDR3 consists of 13 residues. Germline values: CDR1 SGHAT, CDR2 FQNNGV. The CDR3 sequence: CASSFQAADTQYF. The CDR3 region has the DNA TGTGCCAGCAGCTTCCAGGCTGCAGATACGCAGTATTTT.

As to this clone: In the same sample, other DNA sequences code for this CDR3. The rearrangement links TRBV14 to TRBJ2-7, with D tentatively TRBD2 (6 bases). This CDR3 has 13 amino acids. Per the germline V gene, CDR1 is SGHDN and CDR2 is FVKESK. Trimming removed 1 base at V and 6 bases at J, with 10 bases between. CDR3 in DNA: TGTGCCAGCAGCCAAGTAGTCGGGAGCGAGCAGTACTTC. It encodes CASSQVVGSEQYF.

The chain recombines TRBV24-1 with TRBJ2-3; the D is unclear. This CDR3 has 11 amino acids. From germline, CDR1 is KGHDR and CDR2 SFDVKD. Trimming stripped 7 bases from V and 5 bases from J, with 6 bases between. The CDR3 loop is CATSLGDTQYF. CDR3 DNA: TGTGCCACCAGCCTCGGAGATACGCAGTATTTT.

V is TRBV13 and J is TRBJ2-5, with unresolved D. This CDR3 has 12 amino acids. Per germline, CDR1 PRHDT and CDR2 FYEKMQ (reference sequence). V was clipped by 1 base and J by 10 bases, with 10 bases between them. CDR3 loop: CASSLERTDQYF. CDR3 nucleotides: TGTGCCAGCAGCTTAGAACGAACAGACCAGTACTTC.

The rearrangement joins TRBV9 to TRBJ1-1, with 10 bases aligning to TRBD1. Germline CDR1 and CDR2: SGDLS and YYNGEE. The CDR3 spans 15 residues. V shed 4 bases, J shed 5 bases, and the junction held 8 bases outside the gene matches. The CDR3 sequence is CASSPRQGAETEAFF. CDR3 nucleotide sequence: TGTGCCAGCAGCCCCCGACAGGGGGCTGAAACTGAAGCTTTCTTT. Filled out from reference TRBV9 and TRBJ1-1, the complete variable domain reads DSGVTQTPKHLITATGQRVTLRCSPRSGDLSVYWYQQSLDQGLQFLIQYYNGEERAKGNILERFSAQQFPDLHSELNLSSLELGDSALYFCASSPRQGAETEAFFGQGTRLTVV.

The chain joins TRBV4-1 to TRBJ2-3; D possibly corresponds to TRBD2 (7 bases). Germline V gene data show CDR1 as MGHRA and CDR2 as YSYEKL. The CDR3 runs 19 residues. V lost 0 bases and J 2 bases, leaving 21 bases between the germline ends. This CDR3 reads CASSQDHLRGAPLTDTQYF. The CDR3 coding sequence is TGCGCCAGCAGCCAAGATCACTTACGGGGGGCCCCCCTCACAGATACGCAGTATTTT.

The chain joins TRBV19 to TRBJ2-2; the D gene is possibly TRBD1 (5 bases). Germline CDR1 and CDR2: LNHDA and SQIVND (reference sequence). V lost 4 bases and J 7 bases, leaving 16 bases between the germline ends. The CDR3 consists of 15 residues. The CDR3: CASSTPRARGGELFF. CDR3 nucleotide sequence: TGTGCCAGTAGTACCCCCAGAGCTAGGGGCGGGGAGCTGTTTTTT.

This clone has more than one count but fewer than ten. V gene TRBV19 combines with J gene TRBJ2-7, with 8 bases matching TRBD1. In germline, CDR1 is LNHDA, CDR2 SQIVND (reference sequence). Germline trimming cut 5 bases from V and 3 bases from J; bases unmatched to any gene: 12. The CDR3 loop spans 16 amino acids. The CDR3 sequence: CASSLFVGTGFYEQYF. The CDR3 nucleotides are TGTGCCAGTAGTCTCTTTGTAGGGACAGGATTCTACGAGCAGTACTTC.

CDR3 sequence: CASSQDGGWSSYEQYF. The DNA for the CDR3 is TGTGCCAGCAGCCAAGATGGGGGGTGGAGCTCCTACGAGCAGTACTTC. This chain connects TRBV3-1 (or the pseudogene TRBV3-2) to TRBJ2-7, with D perhaps TRBD2 (6 bases). Germline V gives CDR1 LGHDT, CDR2 YNNKEL (reference sequence). The CDR3 spans 16 residues. V lost 0 bases to trimming and J lost 0 bases, with 12 bases between them.

This chain uses TRBV13 with TRBJ1-6, with 12 bases matching TRBD1. This CDR3 is 16 amino acids long. The ends lost 3 bases at V and 9 bases at J; junction bases unmatched: 6. From germline, CDR1 is PRHDT and CDR2 FYEKMQ (reference sequence). The CDR3 nucleotides read TGTGCCAGCAGCTTGGGGACAGGGGGCGCGGGTTCACCCCTCCACTTT. Protein product: CASSLGTGGAGSPLHF. The complete variable domain, with remaining parts taken from reference TRBV13 and TRBJ1-6, reads AAGVIQSPRHLIKEKRETATLKCYPIPRHDTVYWYQQGPGQDPQFLISFYEKMQSDKGSIPDRFSAQQFSDYHSELNMSSLELGDSALYFCASSLGTGGAGSPLHFGNGTRLTVT.

This clone appeared a single time. The rearrangement uses TRBV19 and TRBJ2-3; 7 bases fit TRBD2. This CDR3 comprises 14 residues. V shed 1 base, J shed 7 bases, and the junction held 5 bases outside the gene matches. CDR1 is LNHDA, CDR2 SQIVND, per germline (reference sequence). In DNA form, the CDR3 reads TGTGCCAGTAGTATAGTATACGGGAGGAATACGCAGTATTTT. Its protein product is CASSIVYGRNTQYF.

This sequence joins TRBV7-8 and TRBJ1-1; D gene uncertain. V was cut by 2 bases and J by 0 bases, with 10 bases left in between. CDR1 is SGHVS and CDR2 is FQNEAQ in the germline V gene. The CDR3 is made up of 15 amino acids. CDR3 sequence reads: CASSLSDTLNTEAFF. CDR3 DNA: TGTGCCAGCAGCTTATCAGACACCTTGAACACTGAAGCTTTCTTT.

The V call is TRBV6-5, the J call TRBJ1-1, with no clear D. The CDR3 consists of 12 residues. V lost 8 bases and J 3 bases, leaving 10 bases between the germline ends. The V gene's germline CDR1 is MNHEY and CDR2 SVGAGI. This chain's CDR3 is CASGRVYTEAFF. Here the CDR3 DNA reads TGTGCCAGCGGGCGTGTTTACACTGAAGCTTTCTTT.

This rearrangement joins TRBV28 to TRBJ2-2, with TRBD2 identical over 9 bases. V lost 5 bases to trimming and J lost 5 bases; unmatched junction nucleotides: 9. CDR1 and CDR2 from the germline V gene are MDHEN and SYDVKM. The CDR3 sequence is 16 residues long. The CDR3 nucleotides are TGTGCCAGCAGTCCTTCGGGGGCGGGAGGGACCGGGGAGCTGTTTTTT. Protein sequence: CASSPSGAGGTGELFF. Looking up the rest from reference TRBV28 and TRBJ2-2 gives the full variable domain: DVKVTQSSRYLVKRTGEKVFLECVQDMDHENMFWYRQDPGLGLRLIYFSYDVKMKEKGDIPEGYSVSREKKERFSLILESASTNQTSMYLCASSPSGAGGTGELFFGEGSRLTVL.